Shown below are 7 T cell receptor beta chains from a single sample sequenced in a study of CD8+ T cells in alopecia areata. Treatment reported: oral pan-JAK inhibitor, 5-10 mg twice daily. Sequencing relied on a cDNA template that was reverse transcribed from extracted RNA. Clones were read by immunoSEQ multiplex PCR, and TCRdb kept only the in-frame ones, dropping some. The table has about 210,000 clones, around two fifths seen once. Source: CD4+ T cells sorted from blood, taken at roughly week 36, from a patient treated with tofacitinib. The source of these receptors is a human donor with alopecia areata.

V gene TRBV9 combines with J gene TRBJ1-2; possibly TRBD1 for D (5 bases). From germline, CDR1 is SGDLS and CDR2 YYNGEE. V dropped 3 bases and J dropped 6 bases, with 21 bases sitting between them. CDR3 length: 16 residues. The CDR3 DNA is TGTGCCAGCAGCGCACGAAGTAGTGGGGGTGGAGATGGCTACACCTTC. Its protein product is CASSARSSGGGDGYTF.

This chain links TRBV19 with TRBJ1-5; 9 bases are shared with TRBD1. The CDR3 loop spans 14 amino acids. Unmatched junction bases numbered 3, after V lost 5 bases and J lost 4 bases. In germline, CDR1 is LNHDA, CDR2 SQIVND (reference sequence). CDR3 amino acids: CASSSGQGNQPQHF. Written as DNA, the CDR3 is TGTGCCAGTAGTTCGGGACAGGGTAATCAGCCCCAGCATTTT. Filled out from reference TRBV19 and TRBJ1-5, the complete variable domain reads DGGITQSPKYLFRKEGQNVTLSCEQNLNHDAMYWYRQDPGQGLRLIYYSQIVNDFQKGDIAEGYSVSREKKESFPLTVTSAQKNPTAFYLCASSSGQGNQPQHFGDGTRLSIL.

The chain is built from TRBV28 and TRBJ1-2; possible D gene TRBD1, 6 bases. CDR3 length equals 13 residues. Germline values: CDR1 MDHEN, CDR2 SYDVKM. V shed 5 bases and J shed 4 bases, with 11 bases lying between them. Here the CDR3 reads CASSIEQGYGYTF. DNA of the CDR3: TGTGCCAGCAGTATAGAACAGGGCTATGGCTACACCTTC.

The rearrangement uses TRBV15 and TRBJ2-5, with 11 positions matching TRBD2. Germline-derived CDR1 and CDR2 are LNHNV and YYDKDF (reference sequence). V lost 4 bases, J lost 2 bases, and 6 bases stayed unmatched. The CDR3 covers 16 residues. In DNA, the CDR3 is TGTGCCACCAGCATGTTAGCGGGAGGGGGTCAAGAGACCCAGTACTTC. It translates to CATSMLAGGGQETQYF.

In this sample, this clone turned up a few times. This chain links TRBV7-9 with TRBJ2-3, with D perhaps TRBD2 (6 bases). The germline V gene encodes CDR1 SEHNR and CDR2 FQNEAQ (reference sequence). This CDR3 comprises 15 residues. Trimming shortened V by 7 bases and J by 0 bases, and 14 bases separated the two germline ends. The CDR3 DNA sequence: TGTGCCAGCAAGGCGGCCGGGGGTAGCACAGATACGCAGTATTTT. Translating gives CASKAAGGSTDTQYF.

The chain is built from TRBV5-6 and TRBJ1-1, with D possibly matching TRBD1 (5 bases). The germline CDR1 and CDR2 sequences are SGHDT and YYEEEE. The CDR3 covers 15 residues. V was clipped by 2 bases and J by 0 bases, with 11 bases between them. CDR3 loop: CASSLRRVMNTEAFF. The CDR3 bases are TGTGCCAGCAGCTTACGCAGGGTCATGAACACTGAAGCTTTCTTT.

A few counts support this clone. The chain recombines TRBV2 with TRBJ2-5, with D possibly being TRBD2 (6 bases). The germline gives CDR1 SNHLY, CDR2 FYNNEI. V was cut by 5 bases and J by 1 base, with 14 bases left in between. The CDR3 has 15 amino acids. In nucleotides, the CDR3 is TGTGCCAGCAGTTCGTGGGGGGTGCCCCAAGAGACCCAGTACTTC. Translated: CASSSWGVPQETQYF.